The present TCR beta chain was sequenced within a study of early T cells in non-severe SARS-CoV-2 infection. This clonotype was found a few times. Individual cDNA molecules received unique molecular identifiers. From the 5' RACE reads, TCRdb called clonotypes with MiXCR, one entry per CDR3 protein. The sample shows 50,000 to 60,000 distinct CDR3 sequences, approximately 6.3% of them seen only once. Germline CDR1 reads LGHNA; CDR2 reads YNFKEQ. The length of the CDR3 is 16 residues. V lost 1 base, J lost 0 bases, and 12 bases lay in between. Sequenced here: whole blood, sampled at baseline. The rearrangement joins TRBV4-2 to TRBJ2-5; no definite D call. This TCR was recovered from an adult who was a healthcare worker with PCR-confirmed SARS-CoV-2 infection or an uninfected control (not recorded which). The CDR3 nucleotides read TGTGCCAGCAGCCAAGTGTTCGCGGCGTACCAAGAGACCCAGTACTTC. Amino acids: CASSQVFAAYQETQYF.